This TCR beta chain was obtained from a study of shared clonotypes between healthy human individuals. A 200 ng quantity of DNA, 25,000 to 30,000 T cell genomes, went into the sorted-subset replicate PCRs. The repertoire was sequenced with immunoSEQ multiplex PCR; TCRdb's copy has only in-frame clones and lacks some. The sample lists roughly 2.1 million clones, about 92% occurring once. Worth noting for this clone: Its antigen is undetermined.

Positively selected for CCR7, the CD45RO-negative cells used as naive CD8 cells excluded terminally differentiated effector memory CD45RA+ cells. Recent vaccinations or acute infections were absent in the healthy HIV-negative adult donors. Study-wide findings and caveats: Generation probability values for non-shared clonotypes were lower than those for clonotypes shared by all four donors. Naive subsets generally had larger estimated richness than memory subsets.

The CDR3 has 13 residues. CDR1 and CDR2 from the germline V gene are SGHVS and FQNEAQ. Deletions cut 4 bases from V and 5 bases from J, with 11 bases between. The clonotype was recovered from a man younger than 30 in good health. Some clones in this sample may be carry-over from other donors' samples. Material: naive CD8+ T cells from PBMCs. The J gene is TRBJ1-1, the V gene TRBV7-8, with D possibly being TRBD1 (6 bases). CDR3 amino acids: CASSSRQETEAFF. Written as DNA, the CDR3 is TGTGCCAGCAGCTCGCGACAGGAAACTGAAGCTTTCTTT. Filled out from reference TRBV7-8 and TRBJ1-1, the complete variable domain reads GAGVSQSPRYKVAKRGQDVALRCDPISGHVSLFWYQQALGQGPEFLTYFQNEAQLDKSGLPSDRFFAERPEGSVSTLKIQRTQQEDSAVYLCASSSRQETEAFFGQGTRLTVV.